A selection of T cell receptor beta chains follows, all from one sample in a study of T cell changes during pregnancy in multiple sclerosis. The table came from immunoSEQ multiplex PCR; TCRdb's copy has only in-frame clones and leaves some out. The sample holds roughly 70,000 clones, almost 95% seen once. Specimen: peripheral blood, collected before pregnancy. These receptors originate from a female donor with multiple sclerosis, enrolled in a pregnancy study. The CDR3 runs from the conserved cysteine through the conserved F or W. D genes are given only for firm matches. Where a row states a size, it is once, few, many or the class of an expanded clone; other rows omit it.

>.|.|TRBJ2-6|TRBV2
TGTGCCAGCAGTAAACAGGCAAGTGTGTCCTCTGGGGCCAACGTCCTGACTTTC
CASSKQASVSSGANVLTF
>TRBD2|once|TRBJ2-1|TRBV6-5
TGTGCCAGCAGTTTACAAGCGGGGGCCTCCTACAATGAGCAGTTCTTC
CASSLQAGASYNEQFF
>TRBD1|.|TRBJ2-1|TRBV6-1
TGTGCCAGCAGTGGGGCCGGGACAGAACTCTACAATGAGCAGTTCTTC
CASSGAGTELYNEQFF
>.|.|TRBJ1-5|TRBV19
TGTGCCAGTAGTATAGGGGGACAACAGCCCCAGCATTTT
CASSIGGQQPQHF
>.|.|TRBJ2-6|TRBV5-5
TGTGCCAGCACTGGCGGACAGCCGCTCTCTGGGGCCAACGTCCTGACTTTC
CASTGGQPLSGANVLTF
>TRBD1|.|TRBJ2-1|TRBV2
TGTGCCAGCCTCCGGACAGGTAACTACAATGAGCAGTTCTTC
CASLRTGNYNEQFF
>TRBD1|.|TRBJ1-4|TRBV15
TGTGCCACCAGCAGGCCGCTCGGGACAGGGGGCCTCGCAACTAATGAAAAACTGTTTTTT
CATSRPLGTGGLATNEKLFF
>TRBD1|.|TRBJ1-1|TRBV29-1
TGCAGCGTTGGGGAACAGGGGACTGAAGCTTTCTTT
CSVGEQGTEAFF
>.|.|TRBJ2-1|TRBV30
TGTGCCTGGGGAGGGGTTGAGCAGTTCTTC
CAWGGVEQFF
>TRBD1|.|TRBJ2-7|TRBV6-6
TGTGCCAGCACACTGGACAGGCGGGAGCAGTACTTC
CASTLDRREQYF
>TRBD2|.|TRBJ2-7|TRBV5-1
TGCGCCAGCAGCGCTACTAGCGGACCTTCCTACGAGCAGTACTTC
CASSATSGPSYEQYF
>TRBD2|.|TRBJ2-5|TRBV7-9
TGTGCCAGCGGGAGCGGGAGGGCCGGGGAGACCCAGTACTTC
CASGSGRAGETQYF
>.|.|TRBJ2-4|TRBV27
TGTGCCAGCAGCGACCAACAGCCGCCCGTAGCCAAAAACATTCAGTACTTC
CASSDQQPPVAKNIQYF
>.|.|TRBJ1-4|TRBV5-1
TGCGCCAGCACCGAGCGGGGGGACCCCCGTGAAAAACTGTTTTTT
CASTERGDPREKLFF
>.|.|TRBJ2-1|TRBV5-8
TGTGCCAGCAGCTCAACTAGGCGGCAAGAGCAGTTCTTC
CASSSTRRQEQFF
>TRBD1|.|TRBJ1-1|TRBV30
TGTGCCTGGAGCCCGGACAGGGGGCAAGGAATGAACACTGAAGCTTTCTTT
CAWSPDRGQGMNTEAFF
>.|.|TRBJ1-1|TRBV7-2
TGTGCCAGCAGCTTAACCGGAGCTCAAACTGAAGCTTTCTTT
CASSLTGAQTEAFF
>TRBD1|.|TRBJ1-1|TRBV4-1
TGCGCCAGCAGCCACCCTTCAGGGGGTACTGAAGCTTTCTTT
CASSHPSGGTEAFF
>TRBD2|.|TRBJ2-7|TRBV19
TGTGCCAGTATGGCGGAGTCGTCGGGAGGAATCTACGAGCAGTACTTC
CASMAESSGGIYEQYF
>TRBD1|.|TRBJ1-2|TRBV7-9
TGTGCCAGCAGCTCCCGGACAGGGGGGGGCTATGGCTACACCTTC
CASSSRTGGGYGYTF
>TRBD2|.|TRBJ2-1|TRBV4-1
TGCGCCAGCAGCAGATCAGTAGCGGGCAGCTCCTACAATGAGCAGTTCTTC
CASSRSVAGSSYNEQFF
>.|.|TRBJ2-7|TRBV7-2
TGTGCCAGCAGCCCCCAGGGCGGAGCTTTGTACGAGCAGTACTTC
CASSPQGGALYEQYF
>.|.|TRBJ2-7|TRBV19
TGTGCCAGTAGTATTACCGGGAGACTCTCCTACGAGCAGTACTTC
CASSITGRLSYEQYF
>TRBD2|.|TRBJ2-5|TRBV11-2
TGTGCCAGCAGCTTTACTAGCGGGAAAGAGACCCAGTACTTC
CASSFTSGKETQYF
>.|.|TRBJ2-1|TRBV11-1
TGTGCCAGCAGCTTTCGCTCCTACAATGAGCAGTTCTTC
CASSFRSYNEQFF
>TRBD1|.|TRBJ1-3|TRBV5-5
TGTGCCAGCAGGCTTCCCCTGACAGGGGAGAGGGGAAACACCATATATTTT
CASRLPLTGERGNTIYF
>.|.|TRBJ2-5|TRBV5-4
TGTGCCAGCAGCCAGTCCGAGACCCAGTACTTC
CASSQSETQYF
>TRBD2|once|TRBJ2-3|TRBV7-9
TGTGCCAGCAGCTACCCCGGGATAGCGGGCCCGACAGATACGCAGTATTTT
CASSYPGIAGPTDTQYF
>.|few|TRBJ2-7|TRBV27
TGTGCCAGCAGTTCCCTCAAACTCTCCCGGACGGACTGGGATACCTACGAGCAGTACTTC
CASSSLKLSRTDWDTYEQYF
>TRBD1|.|TRBJ2-1|TRBV4-3
TGCGCCAGCAGCCAAGATAAGGGACAGGGGTCTGATGAGCAGTTCTTC
CASSQDKGQGSDEQFF
>.|.|TRBJ2-1|TRBV6-6
TGTGCCAGCAGTTATCGTCACCCTAACAATGAGCAGTTCTTC
CASSYRHPNNEQFF
>TRBD2|once|TRBJ2-6|TRBV30
TGTGCCTCCACGACTAGCGGGAGGGTCTCTGGGGCCAACGTCCTGACTTTC
CASTTSGRVSGANVLTF
>.|.|TRBJ1-2|TRBV4-2
TGTGCCAGCAGCCAAGATCACGAGCAGGGAGGATACTATGGCTACACCTTC
CASSQDHEQGGYYGYTF
>TRBD2|.|TRBJ2-1|TRBV7-2
TGTGCCAGCGGAAATAGCGGGAGGTACAATGAGCAGTTCTTC
CASGNSGRYNEQFF